Listed here are 24 T cell receptor beta chains from one sample, sequenced in a study of T-cell reconstitution after alpha-beta-depleted transplantation in children. Construction of the TCRbeta library involved unique molecular identifiers. In TCRdb, the PCR reads were re-called with MiXCR into one record per CDR3 protein. This sample has over 80,000 distinct CDR3 sequences, with 20% to 30% found just once. Sequenced material: PBMCs, taken before TCRalphabeta/CD19-depleted stem cell transplant. These TCRs come from a boy aged 2-9 years with acute lymphoblastic leukemia, due to receive a stem cell transplant.

This clonotype has at least ten counts. The rearrangement uses TRBV5-1 and TRBJ2-2, with 8 bases identical to TRBD2. Trimming cost V 0 bases and J 4 bases; bases outside gene matches: 5. This CDR3 comprises 16 residues. The germline V gene encodes CDR1 SGHRS and CDR2 YFSETQ. DNA of the CDR3: TGCGCCAGCAGCTTGGTCGTAGCGGGACGCACCGGGGAGCTGTTTTTT. It codes for CASSLVVAGRTGELFF. The full variable domain, completed using reference TRBV5-1 and TRBJ2-2, is KAGVTQTPRYLIKTRGQQVTLSCSPISGHRSVSWYQQTPGQGLQFLFEYFSETQRNKGNFPGRFSGRQFSNSRSEMNVSTLELGDSALYLCASSLVVAGRTGELFFGEGSRLTVL.

This chain joins TRBV11-1 and TRBJ2-2; D is unclear. The length of the CDR3 is 12 residues. The V and J ends lost 2 bases and 5 bases respectively, with 3 bases between them. CDR1 is SGHAT and CDR2 is FQDESV in the germline V gene (reference sequence). This CDR3 reads CASSLSTGELFF. The CDR3 nucleotides are TGTGCCAGCAGCTTAAGTACCGGGGAGCTGTTTTTT.

The chain joins TRBV10-3 to TRBJ2-1; no clear D gene. V was cut by 0 bases and J by 5 bases, with 11 bases left in between. The length of the CDR3 is 15 residues. The germline V gene encodes CDR1 ENHRY and CDR2 SYGVKD. The CDR3 coding sequence is TGTGCCATCAGTGAGTCATACACCTCAAACAATGAGCAGTTCTTC. Its translation is CAISESYTSNNEQFF.

This clonotype was observed many times. This chain joins TRBV7-9 and TRBJ2-7, with no clear D. Trimming left V 3 bases short and J 0 bases short, with 0 bases between. This CDR3 spans 11 amino acids. CDR1 is SEHNR, CDR2 FQNEAQ, per germline (reference sequence). CDR3 in amino acids: CASSFSYEQYF. Here the CDR3 DNA reads TGTGCCAGCAGCTTCTCCTACGAGCAGTACTTC.

This clonotype showed up many times. The chain recombines TRBV29-1 with TRBJ2-3; TRBD2 aligns across 8 bases. The J segment lost 5 bases and the V segment lost 5 bases, leaving 9 bases of the junction unmatched. CDR1 and CDR2 (germline): SQVTM, ANQGSEA. The CDR3 loop spans 14 amino acids. The CDR3 protein is CSVSGSLLGDTQYF. DNA of the CDR3: TGCAGCGTTAGCGGGAGTCTTCTAGGAGATACGCAGTATTTT.

This clonotype was seen a few times. The chain links TRBV29-1 to TRBJ2-7, with 8 bases fitting TRBD1. The germline V gene encodes CDR1 SQVTM and CDR2 ANQGSEA. Germline trimming cut 4 bases from V and 2 bases from J; bases unmatched to any gene: 1. This CDR3 comprises 12 residues. This chain's CDR3 is CSVGTGTYEQYF. The DNA for the CDR3 is TGCAGCGTTGGGACAGGGACCTACGAGCAGTACTTC.

This clonotype turned up a few times. This chain's CDR3 is CASSHHRDRGYEQYF. The CDR3 region has the DNA TGTGCCAGCAGCCACCACCGGGACAGGGGTTACGAGCAGTACTTC. V gene TRBV3-1 combines with J gene TRBJ2-7; 10 positions match TRBD1. After removal of 3 bases from V and 4 bases from J, the junction contained 6 bases not matched to a gene. The CDR3 loop spans 15 amino acids. CDR1 and CDR2 (germline): LGHDT, YNNKEL (reference sequence).

As for this clonotype: A read error is possible here, since a much larger clone lies one base away. Because it lacks the conserved phenylalanine or tryptophan at the end, this CDR3 is likely a read error. The genes are TRBV5-5 and TRBJ2-3; TRBD2 agrees at 10 bases. CDR1 and CDR2 from the germline V gene are SGHKS and YYEKEE (reference sequence). This CDR3 region has 16 residues. Trimming cost V 3 bases and J 3 bases; bases outside gene matches: 7. CDR3 region: CASSYMLAGGTDTQYY. As DNA, the CDR3 is TGTGCCAGCAGCTACATGTTAGCGGGAGGTACAGATACGCAGTATTAT.

J is TRBJ2-5 and V is TRBV6-1; tentative D call: TRBD2 (5 bases). The ends were cut back, 7 bases at V and 3 bases at J, with 12 bases in the middle. The germline gives CDR1 MNHNS, CDR2 SASEGT. The CDR3 is 13 amino acids. The CDR3 reads CASTRWGEETQYF. The CDR3 DNA is TGTGCCAGCACTAGGTGGGGAGAAGAGACCCAGTACTTC.

The rearrangement links TRBV20-1 to TRBJ1-5; D is ambiguous. CDR1 is DFQATT, CDR2 SNEGSKA, per germline (reference sequence). Deletions cut 6 bases from V and 4 bases from J, with 4 bases between. The CDR3 has 10 residues. The CDR3 coding sequence is TGCAGTGCCGGAAATCAGCCCCAGCATTTT. Translation: CSAGNQPQHF.

In this sample, this clonotype turned up a few times. The rearrangement links TRBV5-1 to TRBJ1-1, with D maybe TRBD1 (5 bases). The germline V and J ends were trimmed by 4 bases and 0 bases, with 13 bases remaining between them. This CDR3 is built from 15 residues. The germline V gene encodes CDR1 SGHRS and CDR2 YFSETQ. The CDR3 protein is CASSGGSQVNTEAFF. The CDR3 nucleotides read TGCGCCAGCAGCGGGGGAAGTCAGGTGAACACTGAAGCTTTCTTT.

V usage is TRBV10-3 and J usage is TRBJ2-5; 7 bases are a match to TRBD2. The CDR3 has 13 amino acids. CDR1 is ENHRY and CDR2 is SYGVKD in the germline V gene. V dropped 10 bases and J dropped 2; count of bases not matched to a gene: 7. The CDR3 sequence: CATCSGSQETQYF. DNA for the CDR3: TGTGCCACCTGTAGCGGGTCGCAAGAGACCCAGTACTTC.

This clonotype has a count of ten or more. The V gene is TRBV28, the J gene TRBJ2-3; TRBD2 might be the D (6 bases). V was shortened by 6 bases and J by 6 bases, with 22 bases between the two germline ends. This CDR3 is 16 amino acids long. Germline CDR1 MDHEN, CDR2 SYDVKM. CDR3 bases: TGTGCCAGCAGCCAATATAGCGGAGGGGCAACTGATACGCAGTATTTT. Translation: CASSQYSGGATDTQYF.

To note about this clonotype: A much more abundant neighbour one base away suggests this may be a read error. V is TRBV3-1 and J is TRBJ2-7, with TRBD2 identical over 10 bases. CDR3 length: 15 amino acids. Looked up from germline, CDR1 is LGHDT and CDR2 is YNNKEL (reference sequence). Here the CDR3 DNA reads TGTGCCAGCAGCCGTGGACTAGCGGAGACCTACGAGCAGCACTTC. Residues: CASSRGLAETYEQHF.

The chain links TRBV7-9 to TRBJ1-2, with 8 positions matching TRBD1. The CDR3 loop spans 14 amino acids. Trimming at V came to 5 bases and at J to 4 bases, leaving 6 bases not matched to a gene. CDR1 and CDR2 from the germline V gene are SEHNR and FQNEAQ (reference sequence). CDR3 region: CASSQSGTGYGYTF. In DNA, the CDR3 is TGTGCCAGCAGCCAATCGGGGACAGGCTATGGCTACACCTTC.

This clonotype has a count of ten or more. The gene calls are TRBV5-6 and TRBJ2-7; D tentatively fits TRBD1 or TRBD2 (5 bases each). The germline V and J ends were trimmed by 3 bases and 6 bases, with 10 bases remaining between them. Germline loops: CDR1 SGHDT, CDR2 YYEEEE. This CDR3 is built from 12 residues. CDR3: CASSSGTSEQYF. The CDR3 coding sequence is TGTGCCAGCAGCTCAGGGACCAGCGAGCAGTACTTC. Filled out from reference TRBV5-6 and TRBJ2-7, the complete variable domain reads DAGVTQSPTHLIKTRGQQVTLRCSPKSGHDTVSWYQQALGQGPQFIFQYYEEEERQRGNFPDRFSGHQFPNYSSELNVNALLLGDSALYLCASSSGTSEQYFGPGTRLTVT.

The chain carries TRBV7-2 and TRBJ1-2; a weak D match, TRBD1 (5 bases). The CDR3 extends over 16 amino acids. V lost 4 bases, J lost 4 bases, and 19 bases lay in between. Germline V lookup: CDR1 SGHTA, CDR2 FQGNSA. The CDR3 region is CASSSRRGGWGYGYTF. CDR3 sequence (DNA): TGTGCCAGCAGCTCCAGGCGTGGGGGGTGGGGCTATGGCTACACCTTC.

This clonotype was seen more than once but under ten times. This chain uses TRBV4-1 with TRBJ2-3, with D unclear. This CDR3 region has 15 residues. Germline V lookup: CDR1 MGHRA, CDR2 YSYEKL. Trimming left V 0 bases short and J 2 bases short, with 9 bases between. CDR3 DNA: TGCGCCAGCAGCCAAGATCCCGCGGTCACAGATACGCAGTATTTT. Protein sequence: CASSQDPAVTDTQYF.

The chain combines TRBV15 with TRBJ2-3; D ambiguous. V lost 0 bases and J 1 base, leaving 17 bases between the germline ends. Per the germline V gene, CDR1 is LNHNV and CDR2 is YYDKDF (reference sequence). The CDR3 totals 18 residues. CDR3 sequence (DNA): TGTGCCACCAGCAGAGATCCCCCTGACCAAGGCGGCACAGATACGCAGTATTTT. Amino acids: CATSRDPPDQGGTDTQYF.

This clonotype was seen only a few times. The chain uses TRBV20-1 and TRBJ2-1; TRBD2 matches at 9 bases. Unmatched junction bases numbered 13, after V lost 5 bases and J lost 5 bases. The CDR3 has 16 amino acids. Looked up from germline, CDR1 is DFQATT and CDR2 is SNEGSKA (reference sequence). The CDR3, as DNA: TGCAGTGCTCCAAAGACTAGCGGAGGGACAGACAATGAGCAGTTCTTC. This gives the protein CSAPKTSGGTDNEQFF.

The sample holds a few counts of this clonotype. The rearrangement uses TRBV12-3 or TRBV12-4 and TRBJ2-1; no firm D call. Trimming took off 1 base at V and 7 bases at J, with 14 bases between the two ends. There are 15 residues in the CDR3. The chain's CDR3 is CASSLEVRRINEQFF. CDR3 nucleotides: TGTGCCAGCAGTTTAGAAGTTCGGAGAATTAATGAGCAGTTCTTC.

The chain combines TRBV5-1 with TRBJ2-3; D is possibly TRBD1 (8 bases). Germline V gives CDR1 SGHRS, CDR2 YFSETQ. This CDR3 comprises 15 residues. Trimming took off 6 bases at V and 2 bases at J, with 16 bases between the two ends. CDR3 DNA sequence: TGCGCCAGCAACAACAGGGGGAGGGACACAGATACGCAGTATTTT. It specifies CASNNRGRDTDTQYF.

A remark on this clonotype: A junction boundary mismatches the germline segment, possibly from a read error. The CDR3 nucleotides read TGTGCCAGCAGCGTAAGCCAGGGAGCCGGGGAGCTGCTTTTT. Translation gives CASSVSQGAGELLF. The chain carries TRBV9 and TRBJ2-2, with D tentatively TRBD1 or TRBD2 (5 bases each). Germline V gives CDR1 SGDLS, CDR2 YYNGEE. The CDR3 contains 14 residues.

Only a few counts were recorded for this clonotype. The rearrangement joins TRBV18 to TRBJ2-7; no firm D call. CDR3 length: 15 residues. V was cut by 3 bases and J by 0 bases, with 12 bases left in between. CDR1 is KGHSH and CDR2 is LQKENI in the germline V gene. CDR3 in amino acids: CASSPNTQSSYEQYF. The CDR3 DNA sequence: TGTGCCAGCTCACCTAACACGCAGAGCTCCTACGAGCAGTACTTC. The whole variable domain, remainder taken from reference TRBV18 and TRBJ2-7, is NAGVMQNPRHLVRRRGQEARLRCSPMKGHSHVYWYRQLPEEGLKFMVYLQKENIIDESGMPKERFSAEFPKEGPSILRIQQVVRGDSAAYFCASSPNTQSSYEQYFGPGTRLTVT.